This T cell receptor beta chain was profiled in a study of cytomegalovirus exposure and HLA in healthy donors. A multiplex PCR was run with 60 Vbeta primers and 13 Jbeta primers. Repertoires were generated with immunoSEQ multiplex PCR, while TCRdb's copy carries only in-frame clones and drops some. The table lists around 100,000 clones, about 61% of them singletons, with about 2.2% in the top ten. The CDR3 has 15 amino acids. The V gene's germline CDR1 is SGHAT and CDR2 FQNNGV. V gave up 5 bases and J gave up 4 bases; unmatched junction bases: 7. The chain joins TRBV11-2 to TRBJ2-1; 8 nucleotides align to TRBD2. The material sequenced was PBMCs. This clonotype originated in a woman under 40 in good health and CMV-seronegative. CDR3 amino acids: CASSVYSGTYNEQFF. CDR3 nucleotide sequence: TGTGCCAGCAGCGTATATAGCGGGACGTACAATGAGCAGTTCTTC. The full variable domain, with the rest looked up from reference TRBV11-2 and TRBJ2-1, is EAGVAQSPRYKIIEKRQSVAFWCNPISGHATLYWYQQILGQGPKLLIQFQNNGVVDDSQLPKDRFSAERLKGVDSTLKIQPAKLEDSAVYLCASSVYSGTYNEQFFGPGTRLTVL.